This T cell receptor (beta chain) came from a study of T cell responses to AZD1222 COVID-19 vaccine. Findings and limits, study-wide: Increased Spike-specific TCR breadth and depth were observed after two AZD1222 doses. The repertoires were collected only after the peak T cell response. Donors were largely white British and mainly female; clonal diversity was possibly underestimated.

TCRdb's table, derived via immunoSEQ multiplex PCR, lists solely in-frame clones and lacks some. In the table there are about 100,000 clones, around 90% of which are singletons. As for this clone: What it binds is unknown.

The CDR3 is made up of 14 amino acids. V was cut by 3 bases and J by 3 bases, with 11 bases left in between. Germline-derived CDR1 and CDR2 are MNHNS and SASEGT. The chain uses TRBV6-1 and TRBJ1-2; unclear D gene. This clonotype originated in an adult in good health. Material: peripheral blood, obtained on day 0 of AZD1222 vaccination. This chain's CDR3 is CASSDLSGYYGYTF. CDR3 in DNA: TGTGCCAGCAGTGATCTGAGCGGCTACTATGGCTACACCTTC.